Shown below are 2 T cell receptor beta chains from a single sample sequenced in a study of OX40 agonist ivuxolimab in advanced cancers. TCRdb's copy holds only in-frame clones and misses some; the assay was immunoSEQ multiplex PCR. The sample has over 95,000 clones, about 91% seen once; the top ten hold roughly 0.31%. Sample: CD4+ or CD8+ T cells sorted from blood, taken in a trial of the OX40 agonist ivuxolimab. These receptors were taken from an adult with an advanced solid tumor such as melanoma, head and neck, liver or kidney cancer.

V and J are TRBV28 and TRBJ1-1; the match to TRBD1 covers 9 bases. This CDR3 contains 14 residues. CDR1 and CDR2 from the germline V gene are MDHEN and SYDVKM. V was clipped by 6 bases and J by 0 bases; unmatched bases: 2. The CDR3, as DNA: TGTGCCAGCAGACGGGACAGGGTGAACACTGAAGCTTTCTTT. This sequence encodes CASRRDRVNTEAFF.

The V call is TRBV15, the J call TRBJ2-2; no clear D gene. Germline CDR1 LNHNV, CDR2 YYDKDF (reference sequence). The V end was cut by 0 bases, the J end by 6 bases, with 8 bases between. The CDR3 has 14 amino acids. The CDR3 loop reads CATSRDQESGELFF. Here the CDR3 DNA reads TGTGCCACCAGCAGAGATCAAGAGTCCGGGGAGCTGTTTTTT. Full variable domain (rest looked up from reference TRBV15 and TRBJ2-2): DAMVIQNPRYQVTQFGKPVTLSCSQTLNHNVMYWYQQKSSQAPKLLFHYYDKDFNNEADTPDNFQSRRPNTSFCFLDIRSPGLGDTAMYLCATSRDQESGELFFGEGSRLTVL.